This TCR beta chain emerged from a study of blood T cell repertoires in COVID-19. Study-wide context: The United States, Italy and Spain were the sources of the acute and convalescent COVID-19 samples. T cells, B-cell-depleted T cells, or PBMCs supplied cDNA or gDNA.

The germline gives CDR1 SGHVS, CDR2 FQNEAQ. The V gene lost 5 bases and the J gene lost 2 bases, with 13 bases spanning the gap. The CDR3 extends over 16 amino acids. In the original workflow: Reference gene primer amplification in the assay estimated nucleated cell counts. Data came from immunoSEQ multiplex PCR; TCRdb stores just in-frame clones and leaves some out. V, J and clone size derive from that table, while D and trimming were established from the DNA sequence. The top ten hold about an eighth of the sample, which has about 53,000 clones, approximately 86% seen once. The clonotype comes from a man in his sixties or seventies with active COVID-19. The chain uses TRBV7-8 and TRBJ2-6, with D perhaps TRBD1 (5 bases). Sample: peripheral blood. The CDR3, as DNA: TGTGCCAGCAGCGACCGAGACAGTACTGGGGCCAACGTCCTGACTTTC. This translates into CASSDRDSTGANVLTF.